The 25 T cell receptor beta chains presented below share a single source sample, sequenced in a study of blood T cell repertoires in COVID-19. This table comes from immunoSEQ multiplex PCR, and its TCRdb copy is limited to in-frame clones, with some not included. The repertoire holds around 260,000 clones, with approximately 85% as singletons. The specimen sequenced was PBMCs or T cells enriched from blood (not recorded which). Source of these receptors: a young woman who had recovered from COVID-19.

The V and J genes are TRBV19 and TRBJ2-4, with D perhaps matching TRBD1 (5 bases). Trimming shortened V by 4 bases and J by 0 bases, and 22 bases separated the two germline ends. The CDR3 runs 19 residues. Germline V gene lookup returns CDR1 LNHDA and CDR2 SQIVND (reference sequence). The CDR3 nucleotides are TGTGCCAGTAGTAGTCGAGCGAGACAGCAACCACTAGCCAAAAACATTCAGTACTTC. Amino acid sequence: CASSSRARQQPLAKNIQYF.

The chain couples TRBV6-6 to TRBJ1-5; D is uncertain. From germline, CDR1 is MNHNY and CDR2 SVGAGI (reference sequence). This CDR3 is 14 amino acids long. The germline V and J ends were trimmed by 4 bases and 4 bases, with 11 bases remaining between them. CDR3 nucleotide sequence: TGTGCCAGCAGTTCCCGGGATTATAATCAGCCCCAGCATTTT. It encodes CASSSRDYNQPQHF.

This clone came up many times. This chain links TRBV18 with TRBJ1-5, with 11 bases fitting TRBD1. V was clipped by 3 bases and J by 0 bases; unmatched bases: 16. Germline V gene lookup returns CDR1 KGHSH and CDR2 LQKENI. The CDR3 consists of 21 residues. The CDR3 spells CASSPDRPGQGEQLSNQPQHF. Written as DNA, the CDR3 is TGTGCCAGCTCACCTGATCGGCCGGGACAGGGGGAGCAACTTAGCAATCAGCCCCAGCATTTT.

This chain uses TRBV10-3 with TRBJ2-1; 13 bases line up with TRBD2. Per germline, CDR1 ENHRY and CDR2 SYGVKD. The CDR3 is 14 amino acids. Germline trimming cut 10 bases from V and 4 bases from J; bases unmatched to any gene: 4. CDR3 residues: CATQTSGGYNEQFF. DNA of the CDR3: TGTGCCACCCAGACTAGCGGGGGGTACAATGAGCAGTTCTTC.

CDR3: CASSPGGDSTDTQYF. In DNA, the CDR3 is TGTGCCAGCAGCCCGGGGGGGGACAGCACAGATACGCAGTATTTT. The chain uses TRBV11-2 and TRBJ2-3; 8 bases agree with TRBD2. The trim removed 5 bases at V and 0 bases at J, leaving 4 bases unmatched. The CDR3 totals 15 residues. Germline-derived CDR1 and CDR2 are SGHAT and FQNNGV. The full variable domain, in which reference TRBV11-2 and TRBJ2-3 provide the parts outside the CDR3, is EAGVAQSPRYKIIEKRQSVAFWCNPISGHATLYWYQQILGQGPKLLIQFQNNGVVDDSQLPKDRFSAERLKGVDSTLKIQPAKLEDSAVYLCASSPGGDSTDTQYFGPGTRLTVL.

This chain uses TRBV11-3 with TRBJ1-1, with 7 nucleotides matching TRBD1. J was trimmed by 5 bases and V by 8 bases; bases with no gene match: 11. Germline V CDR1 and CDR2: SGHNT, YENEEA. The CDR3 is 14 residues long. The CDR3 reads CASSSGQTGTEAFF. The CDR3 bases are TGTGCCAGCTCAAGTGGGCAGACAGGGACTGAAGCTTTCTTT.

The V call is TRBV7-9, the J call TRBJ2-3, with D hard to call. V was trimmed by 5 bases and J by 1 base, leaving 10 bases between them. Germline CDR1 and CDR2: SEHNR and FQNEAQ (reference sequence). The CDR3 loop spans 14 amino acids. CDR3 protein: CASSNRLGTDTQYF. DNA of the CDR3: TGTGCCAGCAGCAACCGACTCGGCACAGATACGCAGTATTTT.

This chain links TRBV3-1 (or the pseudogene TRBV3-2) with TRBJ2-7, with 11 bases aligning to TRBD1. The V gene end was trimmed by 4 bases and the J gene end by 5 bases; junction bases not matched to a gene: 4. This CDR3 has 14 amino acids. Germline V lookup: CDR1 LGHDT, CDR2 YNNKEL (reference sequence). The CDR3 protein is CASSRTGGLNEQYF. Here the CDR3 DNA reads TGTGCCAGCAGCCGGACAGGGGGCTTAAACGAGCAGTACTTC.

CDR3 loop: CASSPETDSTYSQYF. The CDR3 DNA reads as TGCGCCAGCAGCCCCGAGACGGACAGTACCTATTCGCAGTATTTT. The chain carries TRBV5-1 and TRBJ2-3, with D maybe TRBD1 (6 bases). V lost 4 bases and J lost 10, with 22 bases in between. This CDR3 has 15 residues. Germline-derived CDR1 and CDR2 are SGHRS and YFSETQ.

V and J are TRBV7-9 and TRBJ1-1; D remains unclear. The CDR3 spans 14 residues. V was trimmed by 5 bases and J by 3 bases, leaving 13 bases between them. The germline gives CDR1 SEHNR, CDR2 FQNEAQ (reference sequence). In DNA form, the CDR3 reads TGTGCCAGCAGCCCTTTCGGGGTGGACACTGAAGCTTTCTTT. Translation gives CASSPFGVDTEAFF.

Note on this clone: This sample includes further DNA sequences coding for the same CDR3. V is TRBV3-1 (or the pseudogene TRBV3-2) and J is TRBJ2-7; D unclear. This CDR3 spans 12 amino acids. Trimming took 3 bases from V and 0 from J, leaving 3 bases between them. Germline CDR1 LGHDT, CDR2 YNNKEL (reference sequence). The CDR3 here is CASSQSSYEQYF. The CDR3 DNA sequence: TGTGCCAGCAGCCAGAGCTCCTACGAGCAGTACTTC.

The V and J genes are TRBV28 and TRBJ1-3; 7 bases are a match to TRBD1. The V segment lost 4 bases and the J segment 4 bases; nucleotides outside the gene matches: 4. CDR1 is MDHEN and CDR2 is SYDVKM in the germline V gene. The CDR3 extends over 14 amino acids. This CDR3 reads CASSSLDRGNTIYF. CDR3 DNA sequence: TGTGCCAGCAGTTCCCTGGACAGGGGAAACACCATATATTTT.

The chain combines TRBV21-1 with TRBJ1-2; the D segment call TRBD1 is taken from the table without a DNA check. TRBV21-1 is listed as a pseudogene. CDR3 length: 16 residues. CDR3 DNA sequence: TGTGCCAGCAGCAAAGTTTGGACAGGTGTGGACTATGGCTACACCTTC. Translation: CASSKVWTGVDYGYTF.

The gene calls are TRBV2 and TRBJ2-5, with TRBD1 matching 7 bases. J gave up 3 bases and V 3 bases, and 10 bases lay outside the gene matches. Germline V gene data show CDR1 as SNHLY and CDR2 as FYNNEI. The CDR3 consists of 16 residues. The CDR3 coding sequence is TGTGCCAGCAGTGATCCCAGGGGGAGCCCAAAAGAGACCCAGTACTTC. Its protein is CASSDPRGSPKETQYF.

The chain is built from TRBV3-1 (or the pseudogene TRBV3-2) and TRBJ2-3; maybe TRBD2 (6 bases). This CDR3 is 15 amino acids long. V was shortened by 3 bases and J by 1 base, with 11 bases between the two germline ends. Germline V gives CDR1 LGHDT, CDR2 YNNKEL (reference sequence). The CDR3 loop reads CASSHRLEGTDTQYF. CDR3 coding DNA: TGTGCCAGCAGCCATCGACTAGAGGGCACAGATACGCAGTATTTT.

The chain carries TRBV9 and TRBJ2-7, with a weak D call TRBD1 (6 bases). V was trimmed by 1 base and J by 4 bases, leaving 12 bases between them. CDR1 and CDR2 from the germline V gene are SGDLS and YYNGEE. This CDR3 spans 14 amino acids. CDR3 amino acids: CASSVRDTSYEQYF. CDR3 nucleotide sequence: TGTGCCAGCAGCGTAAGGGACACTTCGTACGAGCAGTACTTC.

The sample holds one count of this clone. This chain joins TRBV25-1 and TRBJ2-1, with D possibly TRBD1 on 6 matching bases. Deletions cut 1 base from V and 5 bases from J, with 9 bases between. This CDR3 region has 14 residues. CDR1 and CDR2 (germline): MGHDK, SYGVNS. This chain's CDR3 is CASSEFRGDNEQFF. In DNA, the CDR3 is TGTGCCAGCAGTGAATTCAGGGGCGACAATGAGCAGTTCTTC.

The chain joins TRBV15 to TRBJ2-7, with a tentative D call TRBD2 (6 bases). V dropped 5 bases and J dropped 5 bases, with 13 bases sitting between them. Looked up from germline, CDR1 is LNHNV and CDR2 is YYDKDF (reference sequence). The CDR3 has 13 residues. CDR3 amino acids: CATSRGGTNEQYF. As DNA, the CDR3 is TGTGCCACCAGCCGTGGGGGGACCAACGAGCAGTACTTC.

V and J are TRBV29-1 and TRBJ1-4; D perhaps matches TRBD1 (6 bases). The length of the CDR3 is 15 residues. Germline CDR1 reads SQVTM; CDR2 reads ANQGSEA. Trimming shortened V by 6 bases and J by 6 bases, and 20 bases separated the two germline ends. CDR3 region: CSVRGHPLGDEKLFF. The CDR3, as DNA: TGCAGCGTCCGGGGACATCCTTTAGGGGATGAAAAACTGTTTTTT.

This clone was seen a few times. The chain joins TRBV6-5 to TRBJ1-2; D may be TRBD1 (6 bases). The CDR3 consists of 12 residues. Trimming shortened V by 6 bases and J by 5 bases, and 10 bases separated the two germline ends. The germline CDR1 and CDR2 sequences are MNHEY and SVGAGI. The CDR3 DNA reads TGTGCCAGCAGGGGGACATGGTATGGCTACACCTTC. It yields the protein CASRGTWYGYTF.

The chain employs TRBV6-5 and TRBJ1-1; D unresolved. The germline V and J ends were trimmed by 2 bases and 1 base, with 11 bases remaining between them. The germline V gene has CDR1 MNHEY and CDR2 SVGAGI. The CDR3 has 15 residues. Written as DNA, the CDR3 is TGTGCCAGCAGTTACGGCAGAATTCAGAACACTGAAGCTTTCTTT. It translates to CASSYGRIQNTEAFF.

CDR3 sequence (DNA): TGTGCCAGCAGCGTAGCGGGATCGACAGATACGCAGTATTTT. Translated: CASSVAGSTDTQYF. The chain has TRBV6-5 and TRBJ2-3; 8 bases map to TRBD2. Trimming at V came to 6 bases and at J to 3 bases, leaving 5 bases not matched to a gene. The CDR3 length is 14 residues. Germline V gene data show CDR1 as MNHEY and CDR2 as SVGAGI.

This chain uses TRBV2 with TRBJ1-2; D gene unclear. V lost 6 bases and J 2 bases, leaving 13 bases between the germline ends. The CDR3 consists of 14 residues. The V gene's germline CDR1 is SNHLY and CDR2 FYNNEI. Written as DNA, the CDR3 is TGTGCCAGCAGCGATACATCCGGGAACTATGGCTACACCTTC. This encodes CASSDTSGNYGYTF.

The chain links TRBV12-5 to TRBJ1-2; 8 bases map to TRBD1. V was pared by 4 bases and J by 1 base, with 11 bases of the junction left unmatched. Per germline, CDR1 LGHNT and CDR2 FRNRAP. The CDR3 has 17 amino acids. CDR3 bases: TGTGCTAGTGGTTCCTTTACGGGACAGGTCTATAACTATGGCTACACCTTC. Translation gives CASGSFTGQVYNYGYTF.

The chain uses TRBV19 and TRBJ2-1, with D maybe TRBD1 (6 bases). This CDR3 is built from 12 residues. The germline V gene has CDR1 LNHDA and CDR2 SQIVND (reference sequence). The V and J ends lost 6 bases and 7 bases respectively, with 10 bases between them. CDR3 in DNA: TGTGCCAGTAGCTGGACAGCAAATGAGCAGTTCTTC. Protein: CASSWTANEQFF.